Listed here are 19 T cell receptor beta chains from one sample, sequenced in a study of CD8 T cells in Susac syndrome. With random hexamers, 0.5 to 1 ug RNA was reverse transcribed. TCRdb passed the immunoSEQ multiplex PCR reads through MiXCR, listing each CDR3 protein once. The sample has 150,000 to 250,000 distinct CDR3 sequences; over 90% are singletons. What was sequenced was CD4+ T cells from PBMCs. Every receptor here comes from a human donor with multiple sclerosis.

This chain links TRBV7-2 with TRBJ2-7, with 10 nucleotides matching TRBD2. Germline V gives CDR1 SGHTA, CDR2 FQGNSA. The CDR3 sequence is 15 residues long. The V segment lost 0 bases and the J segment 6 bases; nucleotides outside the gene matches: 5. CDR3: CASSLAASGSLEQYF. DNA of the CDR3: TGTGCCAGCAGCTTAGCGGCTAGCGGGAGCCTCGAGCAGTACTTC.

The rearrangement links TRBV5-4 to TRBJ2-1; D not certain. Trimming shortened V by 0 bases and J by 5 bases, and 6 bases separated the two germline ends. There are 13 residues in the CDR3. Germline-derived CDR1 and CDR2 are SGHNT and YYREEE (reference sequence). The CDR3 loop is CASSLAKDNEQFF. As DNA, the CDR3 is TGTGCCAGCAGCTTGGCGAAAGACAATGAGCAGTTCTTC.

In nucleotides, the CDR3 is TGTGCCACCAGTGATCGCAGACACACTGAAGCTTTCTTT. Encoded protein: CATSDRRHTEAFF. The chain has TRBV24-1 and TRBJ1-1; D not resolved. The CDR3 runs to 13 residues. Looked up from germline, CDR1 is KGHDR and CDR2 is SFDVKD. Trimming shortened V by 3 bases and J by 3 bases, and 7 bases separated the two germline ends.

V usage is TRBV3-1 and J usage is TRBJ1-2, with D unclear. There are 13 residues in the CDR3. The germline CDR1 and CDR2 sequences are LGHDT and YNNKEL (reference sequence). Trimming took off 3 bases at V and 7 bases at J, with 12 bases between the two ends. CDR3 DNA sequence: TGTGCCAGCAGCCAGTCGGATAAGGTTGGCTACACCTTC. Amino acid sequence: CASSQSDKVGYTF.

V usage is TRBV12-3 or TRBV12-4 and J usage is TRBJ2-7; D gene uncertain. The V gene lost 4 bases and the J gene lost 6 bases, with 10 bases spanning the gap. The CDR3 totals 12 residues. The CDR3 spells CASSSMAREQYF. The CDR3 bases are TGTGCCAGCAGTTCCATGGCTCGCGAGCAGTACTTC.

In DNA, the CDR3 is TGTGCCGGATTAGCTCCAGGAGGGGATACGCAGTATTTT. This encodes CAGLAPGGDTQYF. The genes are TRBV19 and TRBJ2-3; D might be TRBD2 (6 bases). V shed 11 bases and J shed 6 bases, with 18 bases lying between them. This CDR3 region has 13 residues. Per germline, CDR1 LNHDA and CDR2 SQIVND (reference sequence).

The chain recombines TRBV20-1 with TRBJ2-5, with TRBD1 identical over 9 bases. The CDR3 covers 13 residues. Germline trimming cut 3 bases from V and 5 bases from J; bases unmatched to any gene: 4. CDR1 and CDR2 from the germline V gene are DFQATT and SNEGSKA (reference sequence). Here the CDR3 DNA reads TGCAGTGCTAGCTCAACAGGGGGCGAGACCCAGTACTTC. It translates to CSASSTGGETQYF.

The CDR3 nucleotides are TGTGCCAGCAGCCAAGGGCTGCTGAACACTGAAGCTTTCTTT. It translates to CASSQGLLNTEAFF. V gene TRBV3-1 combines with J gene TRBJ1-1; D not certain. Germline V CDR1 and CDR2: LGHDT, YNNKEL (reference sequence). The CDR3 consists of 14 residues. Trimming shortened V by 1 base and J by 0 bases, and 6 bases separated the two germline ends.

The chain employs TRBV13 and TRBJ2-1, with D perhaps matching TRBD2 (5 bases). Germline V gives CDR1 PRHDT, CDR2 FYEKMQ (reference sequence). With 7 bases removed from V and 8 bases from J, the gap between germline ends came to 9 bases. CDR3 length: 11 amino acids. The chain's CDR3 is CASTLVHEQFF. DNA for the CDR3: TGTGCCAGCACACTAGTCCATGAGCAGTTCTTC. The entire variable domain, with the rest obtained from reference TRBV13 and TRBJ2-1, is as follows: AAGVIQSPRHLIKEKRETATLKCYPIPRHDTVYWYQQGPGQDPQFLISFYEKMQSDKGSIPDRFSAQQFSDYHSELNMSSLELGDSALYFCASTLVHEQFFGPGTRLTVL.

The chain uses TRBV20-1 and TRBJ2-3; 12 bases align to TRBD2. V dropped 5 bases and J dropped 4; count of bases not matched to a gene: 10. Germline CDR1 DFQATT, CDR2 SNEGSKA (reference sequence). The CDR3 has 16 residues. The CDR3 region is CSAPRLAGAGADTQYF. In DNA form, the CDR3 reads TGCAGTGCTCCCCGACTAGCGGGGGCCGGGGCAGATACGCAGTATTTT.

This chain joins TRBV20-1 and TRBJ2-3; D remains unclear. The CDR3 has 14 amino acids. V lost 5 bases to trimming and J lost 0 bases, with 12 bases between them. Germline V lookup: CDR1 DFQATT, CDR2 SNEGSKA (reference sequence). The chain's CDR3 is CSAAGRTSTDTQYF. The CDR3 region has the DNA TGCAGTGCTGCCGGTCGAACTAGCACAGATACGCAGTATTTT.

This clonotype appeared a single time. The chain employs TRBV20-1 and TRBJ2-5; 7 bases are a match to TRBD2. V gave up 3 bases and J gave up 3 bases; unmatched junction bases: 4. The CDR3 covers 13 residues. CDR1 is DFQATT, CDR2 SNEGSKA, per germline (reference sequence). CDR3 coding DNA: TGCAGTGCTAGGCGGACTAGGAAAGAGACCCAGTACTTC. It is translated as CSARRTRKETQYF.

The chain employs TRBV29-1 and TRBJ2-1; 14 bases agree with TRBD2. This CDR3 region has 16 residues. Unmatched junction bases numbered 7, after V lost 4 bases and J lost 5 bases. Germline CDR1 and CDR2: SQVTM and ANQGSEA. The CDR3 DNA reads as TGCAGCGTTGTGACTAGCGGGGGGGCCAGGAACAATGAGCAGTTCTTC. Protein product: CSVVTSGGARNNEQFF.

The J gene is TRBJ2-2, the V gene TRBV20-1; D gene ambiguous. The V and J ends lost 2 bases and 7 bases respectively, with 5 bases between them. The CDR3 contains 11 residues. The germline V gene has CDR1 DFQATT and CDR2 SNEGSKA (reference sequence). CDR3: CSARSDGELFF. The CDR3 DNA is TGCAGTGCTAGATCTGACGGGGAGCTGTTTTTT.

V is TRBV27 and J is TRBJ1-1, with D unresolved. Germline loops: CDR1 MNHEY, CDR2 SMNVEV (reference sequence). V was clipped by 0 bases and J by 6 bases, with 8 bases between them. The CDR3 is made up of 13 amino acids. The CDR3 loop reads CASSLSAGAEAFF. Written as DNA, the CDR3 is TGTGCCAGCAGTTTATCTGCGGGCGCTGAAGCTTTCTTT.

The V gene is TRBV20-1, the J gene TRBJ2-3; 8 bases fit TRBD2. The CDR3 sequence is 17 residues long. Germline V gene sequence: CDR1 DFQATT, CDR2 SNEGSKA (reference sequence). The junction had 16 bases not matched to a gene; V was cut back by 6 bases and J by 2 bases. As DNA, the CDR3 is TGCAGTGCGGCGGGGCTAAGCGGGGGCCTTATCACAGATACGCAGTATTTT. Translation: CSAAGLSGGLITDTQYF.

The chain joins TRBV5-1 to TRBJ2-5; the D gene is possibly TRBD1 (6 bases). V was pared by 4 bases and J by 4 bases, with 14 bases between. The CDR3 sequence is 14 residues long. Germline V gene sequence: CDR1 SGHRS, CDR2 YFSETQ. The CDR3 reads CASSLQGGGETQYF. Written as DNA, the CDR3 is TGCGCCAGCAGCCTGCAAGGGGGTGGAGAGACCCAGTACTTC.

The chain carries TRBV25-1 and TRBJ2-5; the D gene is possibly TRBD2 (5 bases). The CDR3 is 13 residues long. Per the germline V gene, CDR1 is MGHDK and CDR2 is SYGVNS. The V and J ends lost 5 bases and 2 bases respectively, with 9 bases between them. CDR3 loop: CASSRAAQETQYF. The CDR3 nucleotides are TGTGCCAGCAGTAGAGCGGCTCAAGAGACCCAGTACTTC.

The genes are TRBV30 and TRBJ1-5; the D gene is possibly TRBD1 (6 bases). Trimming cost V 2 bases and J 2 bases, with 13 bases left between them. The CDR3 runs 15 residues. The germline CDR1 and CDR2 sequences are GTSNPN and SVGIG (reference sequence). Written as DNA, the CDR3 is TGTGCCTGGAGTCCACACAGGGACGGCAATCAGCCCCAGCATTTT. This gives the protein CAWSPHRDGNQPQHF.